The entry below describes one T cell receptor beta chain. Its antigen is not yet known. Per-nucleotide qualities are absent, and no much larger clonotype sits a single base away. The sample is drawn from a study of T cell responses to AZD1222 COVID-19 vaccine (dated by TCRdb to the early 2020s). About the investigation overall: TCR sequencing was performed for 230 to 250 trial participants, of whom about 210 were given two doses of AZD1222 and around 25 were given two doses of MenACWY control vaccine. Trial participants were enrolled into age subgroups of 18-55, 56-69 and 70-plus years, which contained approximately 150, 30 and 60 TCR-sequenced participants, respectively.

The germline V gene (reference sequence) specifies SGHKS as CDR1 and YYEKEE as CDR2. V was cut back by 6 bases and J by 1 base, leaving a gap of 17 bases between them. The cysteine opens and the phenylalanine closes a CDR3 of 16 amino acids. CDR3 DNA is the only sequence kept; it has 48 bases, read in frame from the first base. The CDR3 regions of human TCRbeta chains were analyzed by immunosequencing. The published analysis was carried out like this. Repertoire TCRs were checked for matches against a reference library of SARS-CoV-2-specific TCRs that had been generated using the MIRA antigen-specificity platform. Breadth was defined as the fraction of unique TCRs that were SARS-CoV-2-associated. Depth was defined as the fraction of total T cells that were SARS-CoV-2-associated. Using the MIRA data, each spike-specific TCR was mapped to the spike region that the TCR reacts to and placed in a CD4 or CD8 class. Log10-transformed breadth and depth values were compared by one-way ANOVA with Sidak's multiple comparisons tests. Not all clones reach the TCRdb copy of this immuneACCESS table, which keeps in-frame sequences only. Checked studies attribute under half of the gap to unresolved V genes and leave the rest unexplained. Clonal size and the V and J genes are those of that table, whereas D and trimming came from the DNA. A total of about 110,000 clones appear in this sample, 80% to 95% of them only once. Under 10% of the sample is held by the ten biggest clonotypes.

Explained via the paper, the time point label denotes: about 28 days (+/-7) after the second vaccine dose. AZD1222 recipients given second doses at about 4 weeks or at about 12 weeks were pooled, since spike-specific TCR depth and breadth were not found to differ between the two schedules. The vaccinee samples were drawn from two UK trials, COV001 and COV002, one of which was a single-blind randomized controlled phase 2/3 trial testing AZD1222 (ChAdOx1 nCoV-19) in healthy adults. For TCRbeta chain sequencing, PBMC samples from trial participants were taken at day 0 and at day 28 after the second dose. Study-wide findings and limitations: Conclusions about previously exposed vaccinees are limited because only six or seven AZD1222 recipients were SARS-CoV-2 seropositive at baseline. Nearly half of unique spike-specific TCRs reportedly recognized epitopes outside regions mutated in the B.1.351 and B.1.1.7 variants. After two AZD1222 doses, spike-specific TCR breadth and depth were significantly higher than at day 0 and than in MenACWY recipients. No day 14 peak-response samples were available, so repertoires were characterized only after the peak T cell response. The whole spike protein was spanned by vaccine-associated CD4 TCRs, and dominant responses were seen in regions 160-218 and 743-854. The 56-69-year group was small, and its depth increase did not reach significance, likely because of low power. Most participants were white British and females outnumbered males, and the authors suggested that clonal diversity may have been underestimated.

The chain is assembled from TRBV5-5 and TRBJ1-5; TRBD1 is a possible D gene, resting on 5 matching bases. The sample was peripheral blood, taken 28 days after the second AZD1222 dose. This receptor was identified in an adult who received the AZD1222 COVID-19 vaccine. CDR3 loop: CASTPQVAGSNQPQHF. The sequenced DNA: TGTGCCAGCACCCCCCAGGTTGCAGGGAGCAATCAGCCCCAGCATTTT.